There are many counts of the clone carrying this T cell receptor beta chain. Its antigen is unknown. The sample originates from a study of regulatory T cells in long-lasting Graves disease. General study points: Persistent Graves' patients had lower TCR diversity than newly diagnosed ones.

The sample's time point: newly diagnosed GD, antithyroid drugs for less than 3 months. RNA isolated from PBMCs was used to make the TCR library. The collection involved drawing roughly 9.1 milliliters of peripheral blood into EDTA tubes. Trimming took 5 bases from V and 3 from J, leaving 8 bases between them. The CDR3 runs to 12 residues. The germline CDR1 and CDR2 sequences are LNHDA and SQIVND (reference sequence). Arm-PCR of CDR3 regions and iRepertoire HTBI primers were used to build TCR beta libraries. In TCRdb, the multiplex PCR reads were re-called with MiXCR into one record per CDR3 protein. The repertoire holds roughly 420,000 distinct CDR3 sequences, with around 13% as singletons. The sample was also reused in another study, on T cells in Graves' hyperthyroidism and ophthalmopathy.

This TCR derives from a woman in her fifties or sixties with Graves disease. Material: peripheral blood mononuclear cells (PBMCs), obtained at new diagnosis, from a patient treated with antithyroid drugs. J is TRBJ2-7 and V is TRBV19; D gene uncertain. Here the CDR3 reads CASSDENYEQYF. DNA for the CDR3: TGTGCCAGTAGTGACGAGAACTACGAGCAGTACTTC.